The 18 T cell receptor beta chains reported below all come from one sample, sequenced in a study of blood T cell repertoires in COVID-19. The protocol was immunoSEQ multiplex PCR, while the TCRdb copy is restricted to in-frame clones and leaves out a portion. The data hold tens of thousands of clones, with around 82% observed a single time. The material sequenced was peripheral blood. The receptor set was obtained from a woman aged 60-75 years with acute or convalescent COVID-19.

CDR3 bases: TGTGCCAGCAGCATGGACAGGGTGGTTGTTGAAGCTTTCTTT. Translated: CASSMDRVVVEAFF. This chain uses TRBV6-5 with TRBJ1-1, with TRBD1 matching 8 bases. This CDR3 spans 14 amino acids. Germline CDR1 MNHEY, CDR2 SVGAGI. Trimming removed 6 bases from V and 7 bases from J; junction bases left unmatched: 10.

The chain joins TRBV3-1 (or the pseudogene TRBV3-2) to TRBJ1-1, with a tentative D call TRBD1 (6 bases). The CDR3 runs to 14 residues. Trimming pared 0 bases from V and 5 bases from J, leaving 10 bases between. Per germline, CDR1 LGHDT and CDR2 YNNKEL (reference sequence). DNA for the CDR3: TGTGCCAGCAGCCAAGAGGGAGGGGGAACTGAAGCTTTCTTT. As protein: CASSQEGGGTEAFF.

This chain joins TRBV19 and TRBJ1-3, with D maybe TRBD1 (5 bases). There are 15 residues in the CDR3. Germline V lookup: CDR1 LNHDA, CDR2 SQIVND (reference sequence). V lost 9 bases, J lost 0 bases, and 15 bases lay in between. The chain's CDR3 is CASARLDSSGNTIYF. In nucleotides, the CDR3 is TGTGCCAGCGCCCGCCTAGACAGCTCTGGAAACACCATATATTTT.

This clone showed up many times. The chain uses TRBV2 and TRBJ2-7; 7 bases match TRBD1. CDR3 length: 14 residues. Germline values: CDR1 SNHLY, CDR2 FYNNEI. V lost 1 base, J lost 1 base, and 1 base stayed unmatched. CDR3 sequence (DNA): TGTGCCAGCAGTGAAGTGGACAGGTCCTACGAGCAGTACTTC. Its translation: CASSEVDRSYEQYF.

Only one count was recorded for this clone. This chain links TRBV11-2 with TRBJ1-3, with a tentative D call TRBD1 (5 bases). Trimming cost V 5 bases and J 6 bases, with 23 bases left between them. The CDR3 loop spans 17 amino acids. In germline, CDR1 is SGHAT, CDR2 FQNNGV. DNA of the CDR3: TGTGCCAGCAGCCCGTCGGGACTGCGTTATACCTCAAACACCATATATTTT. It encodes CASSPSGLRYTSNTIYF.

The chain couples TRBV7-2 to TRBJ2-7; 10 bases are shared with TRBD1. Trimming at V came to 5 bases and at J to 6 bases, leaving 10 bases not matched to a gene. Germline CDR1 reads SGHTA; CDR2 reads FQGNSA. There are 15 residues in the CDR3. CDR3 amino acids: CASSPRTGGGAEQYF. In DNA, the CDR3 is TGTGCCAGCAGCCCAAGGACAGGGGGGGGTGCCGAGCAGTACTTC.

CDR3 loop: CASRPAGRANYGYTF. DNA of the CDR3: TGTGCCAGCCGCCCCGCGGGCCGAGCTAACTATGGCTACACCTTC. V and J are TRBV7-9 and TRBJ1-2; D gene uncertain. With 8 bases removed from V and 0 bases from J, the gap between germline ends came to 16 bases. The CDR3 consists of 15 residues. Germline V gene sequence: CDR1 SEHNR, CDR2 FQNEAQ (reference sequence).

V and J are TRBV19 and TRBJ1-1; TRBD1 might be the D (5 bases). This CDR3 is built from 13 residues. CDR1 and CDR2 from the germline V gene are LNHDA and SQIVND (reference sequence). V was cut by 5 bases and J by 6 bases, with 13 bases left in between. CDR3 sequence (DNA): TGTGCCAGTAGTGGGGGGATGGCGGCTGAAGCTTTCTTT. Its translation is CASSGGMAAEAFF.

This sequence joins TRBV5-4 and TRBJ2-7; D is perhaps TRBD2 (7 bases). V was trimmed by 0 bases and J by 4 bases, leaving 14 bases between them. The CDR3 contains 15 residues. In germline, CDR1 is SGHNT, CDR2 YYREEE (reference sequence). The DNA of the CDR3 is TGTGCCAGCAGCTTGGCCGGGGGGCTCGGTTACGAGCAGTACTTC. The encoded protein is CASSLAGGLGYEQYF.

The genes are TRBV6-2 or TRBV6-3 and TRBJ2-7; perhaps TRBD2 as D (6 bases). Trimming removed 3 bases at V and 2 bases at J, with 8 bases between. The length of the CDR3 is 13 residues. Germline CDR1 reads MNHEY; CDR2 reads SVGEGT. For the CDR3, the DNA is TGTGCCAGCAGTTATGGACTAACCTACGAGCAGTACTTC. It yields the protein CASSYGLTYEQYF.

This clone occurred a few times. The chain combines TRBV12-3 or TRBV12-4 with TRBJ1-1; TRBD1 matches at 7 bases. The CDR3 runs to 13 residues. V shed 5 bases, J shed 8 bases, and the junction held 8 bases outside the gene matches. DNA of the CDR3: TGTGCCAGCAGTCAGGGGGTCCTAGGGGAAGCTTTCTTT. This encodes CASSQGVLGEAFF.

This clone occurred once. The rearrangement links TRBV7-9 to TRBJ2-1, with a weak D call TRBD2 (6 bases). Between the trimmed V and J ends, which lost 5 bases and 5 bases, there was a span of 10 bases. CDR1 and CDR2 (germline): SEHNR, FQNEAQ (reference sequence). The CDR3 length is 13 residues. CDR3 in amino acids: CASSPLANNEQFF. The CDR3 coding sequence is TGTGCCAGCAGCCCTCTAGCGAACAATGAGCAGTTCTTC.

V and J are TRBV25-1 and TRBJ1-4, with unresolved D. The CDR3 consists of 13 residues. The V and J ends lost 3 bases and 7 bases respectively, with 9 bases between them. Germline loops: CDR1 MGHDK, CDR2 SYGVNS. The CDR3 is CASSDSNSEKLFF. The DNA of the CDR3 is TGTGCCAGCAGTGATTCTAACTCTGAAAAACTGTTTTTT.

This sequence joins TRBV7-2 and TRBJ2-2; TRBD2 agrees at 12 bases. CDR3 length: 16 amino acids. Germline V gene lookup returns CDR1 SGHTA and CDR2 FQGNSA. The V gene end was trimmed by 4 bases and the J gene end by 7 bases; junction bases not matched to a gene: 7. DNA for the CDR3: TGTGCCAGCAGCTCCAATCCGGGACTAGCGGGCGGGGAGCTGTTTTTT. Translated, it gives CASSSNPGLAGGELFF.

V gene TRBV11-2 combines with J gene TRBJ2-7; TRBD2 matches at 10 bases. The CDR3 runs to 14 residues. In germline, CDR1 is SGHAT, CDR2 FQNNGV. V dropped 3 bases and J dropped 5; count of bases not matched to a gene: 4. The CDR3 coding sequence is TGTGCCAGCAGCTTGAGCGGGAGGGCCCACGAGCAGTACTTC. It specifies CASSLSGRAHEQYF.

J is TRBJ1-3 and V is TRBV7-9, with TRBD1 identical over 8 bases. Germline CDR1 SEHNR, CDR2 FQNEAQ (reference sequence). The CDR3 contains 14 residues. The trim removed 7 bases at V and 4 bases at J, leaving 6 bases unmatched. The chain's CDR3 is CASTSDRGGNTIYF. CDR3 DNA sequence: TGTGCCAGCACCTCAGACAGGGGCGGAAACACCATATATTTT. Full variable domain (outside the CDR3, taken from reference TRBV7-9 and TRBJ1-3): DTGVSQNPRHKITKRGQNVTFRCDPISEHNRLYWYRQTLGQGPEFLTYFQNEAQLEKSRLLSDRFSAERPKGSFSTLEIQRTEQGDSAMYLCASTSDRGGNTIYFGEGSWLTVV.

The chain couples TRBV27 to TRBJ1-4, with D unresolved. Per germline, CDR1 MNHEY and CDR2 SMNVEV (reference sequence). V was cut by 0 bases and J by 13 bases, with 15 bases left in between. The CDR3 has 14 residues. Here the CDR3 reads CASSLSWVEQRLFF. The CDR3, as DNA: TGTGCCAGCAGTTTATCTTGGGTCGAACAGAGACTGTTTTTT.

This clone showed up just a few times. The chain is built from TRBV3-1 (or the pseudogene TRBV3-2) and TRBJ2-7; 11 bases align to TRBD2. Trimming removed 6 bases from V and 7 bases from J; junction bases left unmatched: 5. The CDR3 length is 13 residues. The V gene's germline CDR1 is LGHDT and CDR2 YNNKEL (reference sequence). This chain's CDR3 is CASRLAGVHEQYF. CDR3 bases: TGTGCCAGCAGACTAGCGGGGGTTCATGAGCAGTACTTC.